One T cell receptor (beta chain) is described in this entry. Its antigen remains unidentified. Use of 60 Vbeta and 13 Jbeta primers characterized the PCR. TCRdb's table, derived via immunoSEQ multiplex PCR, lists solely in-frame clones and lacks some. The sample carries around 100,000 clones, around a tenth recorded once. The sample originates from a study of cytomegalovirus exposure and HLA in healthy donors. General observations from the study: The authors later found most CMV-associated TCR beta chains appeared HLA-restricted. A later analysis reportedly identified an Asian-associated ancestry cluster as carrying fewer N-insertions than the roughly 600-donor mean.

Healthy bone marrow donors made up the donors. There are 14 residues in the CDR3. The V gene lost 0 bases and the J gene lost 7 bases, with 11 bases spanning the gap. Germline V gives CDR1 SGHRS, CDR2 YFSETQ. The sequenced sample consisted of PBMCs. This sequence originates from a man aged 40-49 years in good health and CMV-seropositive. The chain combines TRBV5-1 with TRBJ1-5; D gene ambiguous. The chain's CDR3 is CASSLALGSQPQHF. In nucleotides, the CDR3 is TGCGCCAGCAGCTTGGCCTTAGGGAGCCAGCCCCAGCATTTT. The entire variable domain, with the rest obtained from reference TRBV5-1 and TRBJ1-5, is as follows: KAGVTQTPRYLIKTRGQQVTLSCSPISGHRSVSWYQQTPGQGLQFLFEYFSETQRNKGNFPGRFSGRQFSNSRSEMNVSTLELGDSALYLCASSLALGSQPQHFGDGTRLSIL.